This TCR beta chain is from a study of shared clonotypes between healthy human individuals. About the study: Serving as donors were two women and three men, whose ages spanned 18 to 49. A donor's plate count was three for CD4 naive and three for CD4 memory; CD8 naive had two and CD8 memory one.

The data were produced by immunoSEQ multiplex PCR, yet TCRdb's version contains in-frame clones alone and is incomplete. Altogether approximately 1.4 million clones are present, roughly 98% being singletons, with the ten largest covering around 0.45%. Trimming took off 6 bases at V and 0 bases at J, with 15 bases between the two ends. This CDR3 is built from 15 residues. CDR1 is MNHNS and CDR2 is SASEGT in the germline V gene. The sample taken for sequencing was naive CD4+ T cells sorted from blood. Subset specified: CD45RA+ positively selected. V usage is TRBV6-1 and J usage is TRBJ2-7; tentative D call: TRBD2 (5 bases). The sequence was obtained from a man aged 30 to 45 in good health. The chain's CDR3 is CASRISRGSSYEQYF. The CDR3 region has the DNA TGTGCCAGCAGGATTAGCCGGGGAAGCTCCTACGAGCAGTACTTC.